Listed below are T cell receptor beta chains from one sample, sequenced in a study of cytomegalovirus exposure and HLA in healthy donors. The repertoire was sequenced with immunoSEQ multiplex PCR; TCRdb's copy has only in-frame clones and lacks some. The sample carries about 220,000 clones, about 91% recorded once. Material: PBMCs. Receptors were obtained from a woman younger than 30 in good health and CMV-seronegative. Each CDR3 is given with its conserved first and last residue. D genes are given only for firm matches. Clone size is stated in some rows and not others, as once, few, many or a class when expanded.

D: NA; V: TRBV4-2; size: NA; J: TRBJ2-1; CDR3: CASSQDRRFTYNEQFF; DNA: TGTGCCAGCAGCCAAGATCGCAGGTTCACCTACAATGAGCAGTTCTTC
D: NA; V: TRBV20-1; size: few; J: TRBJ2-2; CDR3: CSATGTGELFF; DNA: TGCAGTGCTACGGGAACCGGGGAGCTGTTTTTT
D: TRBD1; V: TRBV13; size: NA; J: TRBJ2-7; CDR3: CASSSENRGLDEQYF; DNA: TGTGCCAGCAGCTCGGAAAACAGGGGGCTGGACGAGCAGTACTTC
D: NA; V: TRBV28; size: NA; J: TRBJ2-2; CDR3: CASSPQGGGGELFF; DNA: TGTGCCAGCAGTCCCCAGGGGGGAGGCGGGGAGCTGTTTTTT
D: TRBD2; V: TRBV4-1; size: NA; J: TRBJ2-1; CDR3: CASSQDNLAGSNEQFF; DNA: TGCGCCAGCAGCCAAGATAATCTAGCGGGATCCAATGAGCAGTTCTTC
D: NA; V: TRBV5-1; size: NA; J: TRBJ2-3; CDR3: CASGQDTTSTDTQYF; DNA: TGCGCCAGCGGTCAGGACACAACTAGCACAGATACGCAGTATTTT
D: TRBD2; V: TRBV9; size: NA; J: TRBJ2-7; CDR3: CASSVELAGGKYF; DNA: TGTGCCAGCAGCGTAGAACTAGCGGGAGGAAAGTACTTC
D: NA; V: TRBV6-1; size: NA; J: TRBJ2-7; CDR3: CASSPTGYEQYF; DNA: TGTGCCAGCAGCCCGACAGGCTACGAGCAGTACTTC
D: NA; V: TRBV11-2; size: NA; J: TRBJ1-1; CDR3: CASSLVNGGGDEAFF; DNA: TGTGCCAGCAGCTTAGTGAACGGGGGAGGAGATGAAGCTTTCTTT
D: TRBD2; V: TRBV4-3; size: NA; J: TRBJ2-5; CDR3: CASSQELAGTQETQYF; DNA: TGCGCCAGCAGCCAAGAGCTAGCGGGGACCCAAGAGACCCAGTACTTC
D: NA; V: TRBV4-1; size: NA; J: TRBJ1-2; CDR3: CASSLLPTGRGYTF; DNA: TGCGCCAGCAGCCTCCTACCGACGGGTAGGGGCTACACCTTC
D: TRBD1; V: TRBV11-2; size: NA; J: TRBJ2-2; CDR3: CASSLPARQGAAGELFF; DNA: TGTGCCAGCAGCTTACCCGCCCGGCAGGGGGCGGCCGGGGAGCTGTTTTTT
D: NA; V: TRBV28; size: once; J: TRBJ2-7; CDR3: CASSLYGSSYEQYF; DNA: TGTGCCAGCAGTTTATATGGGAGCTCCTACGAGCAGTACTTC
D: NA; V: TRBV15; size: NA; J: TRBJ2-7; CDR3: CATSGVTYEQYF; DNA: TGTGCCACCAGCGGTGTGACATACGAGCAGTACTTC
D: NA; V: TRBV19; size: NA; J: TRBJ1-2; CDR3: CASSILGTLGYTF; DNA: TGTGCCAGTAGTATCCTAGGGACTCTTGGCTACACCTTC
D: NA; V: TRBV6-5; size: NA; J: TRBJ1-1; CDR3: CASSSWAGMSTEAFF; DNA: TGTGCCAGCAGTTCCTGGGCAGGGATGAGCACTGAAGCTTTCTTT
D: NA; V: TRBV18; size: NA; J: TRBJ1-5; CDR3: CASSPESNQPQHF; DNA: TGTGCCAGCTCCCCCGAGAGCAATCAGCCCCAGCATTTT
D: TRBD2; V: TRBV5-1; size: NA; J: TRBJ2-5; CDR3: CASSLARLAGGPRRKTQYF; DNA: TGCGCCAGCAGCTTGGCCCGACTAGCGGGAGGTCCCCGTAGGAAGACCCAGTACTTC
D: NA; V: TRBV28; size: NA; J: TRBJ1-5; CDR3: CASSGSTGMGQPQHF; DNA: TGTGCCAGCAGTGGCTCAACAGGAATGGGCCAGCCCCAGCATTTT
D: TRBD1; V: TRBV5-1; size: few; J: TRBJ1-2; CDR3: CASSEGQGSYGYTF; DNA: TGCGCCAGCAGCGAGGGACAGGGTTCCTATGGCTACACCTTC
D: NA; V: TRBV19; size: NA; J: TRBJ2-3; CDR3: CASALASSRTDTQYF; DNA: TGTGCCAGTGCACTAGCCTCTTCGCGCACAGATACGCAGTATTTT
D: TRBD1; V: TRBV9; size: NA; J: TRBJ2-7; CDR3: CASSAGTGNYEQYF; DNA: TGTGCCAGCAGCGCCGGGACAGGGAACTACGAGCAGTACTTC
D: NA; V: TRBV7-2; size: NA; J: TRBJ1-3; CDR3: CASSSSGFLSGNTIYF; DNA: TGTGCCAGCAGCTCCTCGGGATTTCTCTCTGGAAACACCATATATTTT
D: TRBD1; V: TRBV7-8; size: once; J: TRBJ1-2; CDR3: CASSFYGQDLYGYTF; DNA: TGTGCCAGCAGCTTTTACGGACAGGACCTCTATGGCTACACCTTC
D: NA; V: TRBV28; size: NA; J: TRBJ2-4; CDR3: CASSLWARSSENIQYF; DNA: TGTGCCAGCAGTTTATGGGCCAGATCCAGTGAAAACATTCAGTACTTC
D: NA; V: TRBV28; size: NA; J: TRBJ2-1; CDR3: CASQRAGAYNEQFF; DNA: TGTGCCAGCCAACGAGCGGGCGCCTACAATGAGCAGTTCTTC